The 25 T cell receptor beta chains in this list originate from one sample, sequenced in a study of blood T cells in healthy people across ages. Primed by a sample-barcoded 5' primer and a J-beta primer mix, a second PCR proceeded for about 7 to 11 cycles. TCRdb re-called the 5' RACE reads with MiXCR, one entry per CDR3 protein. The sample has 780,000 or so distinct CDR3 sequences, approximately 53% seen once. The sample consisted of blood. The source of these receptors is a middle-aged man in good health.

Only one count was recorded for this clonotype. The chain is built from TRBV2 and TRBJ2-7; D is uncertain. Deletions cut 3 bases from V and 7 bases from J, with 7 bases between. This CDR3 has 11 residues. From germline, CDR1 is SNHLY and CDR2 FYNNEI. CDR3 DNA sequence: TGTGCCAGCAGTGAGCAACGGGAGCAGTACTTC. Residues: CASSEQREQYF. The entire variable domain, with the rest obtained from reference TRBV2 and TRBJ2-7, is as follows: EPEVTQTPSHQVTQMGQEVILRCVPISNHLYFYWYRQILGQKVEFLVSFYNNEISEKSEIFDDQFSVERPDGSNFTLKIRSTKLEDSAMYFCASSEQREQYFGPGTRLTVT.

The chain has TRBV28 and TRBJ2-3, with TRBD2 identical over 9 bases. This CDR3 has 13 amino acids. Germline CDR1 and CDR2: MDHEN and SYDVKM. V shed 8 bases and J 6 bases; nucleotides not matched to a gene: 6. This CDR3 is CASLAGVRDTQYF. The CDR3 DNA is TGTGCCAGCTTAGCGGGGGTACGGGATACGCAGTATTTT. Full variable domain (outside the CDR3, taken from reference TRBV28 and TRBJ2-3): DVKVTQSSRYLVKRTGEKVFLECVQDMDHENMFWYRQDPGLGLRLIYFSYDVKMKEKGDIPEGYSVSREKKERFSLILESASTNQTSMYLCASLAGVRDTQYFGPGTRLTVL.

To note about this clonotype: This may arise from a read error, as a much more abundant clone is one base away. This chain connects TRBV29-1 to TRBJ1-2, with a tentative D call TRBD1 (6 bases). Trimming left V 7 bases short and J 2 bases short, with 17 bases between. CDR3 size: 14 residues. Germline values: CDR1 SQVTM, CDR2 ANQGSEA. As DNA, the CDR3 is TGCAGCGCTGGGGCCATCGGGGGCAACTATGGCTACACCTTC. Its protein is CSAGAIGGNYGYTF. The whole variable domain, remainder taken from reference TRBV29-1 and TRBJ1-2, is SAVISQKPSRDICQRGTSLTIQCQVDSQVTMMFWYRQQPGQSLTLIATANQGSEATYESGFVIDKFPISRPNLTFSTLTVSNMSPEDSSIYLCSAGAIGGNYGYTFGSGTRLTVV.

The chain is built from TRBV4-2 and TRBJ1-6; 7 bases line up with TRBD1. This CDR3 has 18 residues. The V gene end was trimmed by 0 bases and the J gene end by 3 bases; junction bases not matched to a gene: 8. Germline V gene lookup returns CDR1 LGHNA and CDR2 YNFKEQ. This CDR3 is CASSQDLGGDGYNSPLHF. CDR3 nucleotide sequence: TGTGCCAGCAGCCAAGACTTAGGGGGCGACGGCTATAATTCACCCCTCCACTTT.

The chain uses TRBV7-2 and TRBJ2-1; no definite D call. TRBJ2-7 matches the DNA end more closely, so the J call is doubtful. Germline values: CDR1 SGHTA, CDR2 FQGNSA. There are 16 residues in the CDR3. The CDR3 loop reads CASGSNSGWSYNEQYF. The DNA of the CDR3 is TGTGCCAGCGGCTCTAATTCAGGCTGGTCCTACAATGAGCAGTACTTC.

This clonotype was found a few times. This rearrangement joins TRBV24-1 to TRBJ2-5; TRBD2 aligns across 11 bases. CDR3 size: 15 residues. Germline loops: CDR1 KGHDR, CDR2 SFDVKD. V was clipped by 7 bases and J by 0 bases; unmatched bases: 3. This CDR3 reads CATRGTSGNQETQYF. CDR3 nucleotide sequence: TGTGCCACCAGAGGGACTAGCGGCAACCAAGAGACCCAGTACTTC.

CDR3 sequence (DNA): TGCAGCGTTGGGGGAGGGAGGGGGGCCAACGTCCTGACTTTC. Translating it yields CSVGGGRGANVLTF. The chain is built from TRBV29-1 and TRBJ2-6, with 7 bases identical to TRBD2. V lost 4 bases and J lost 4; bases outside the gene matches: 4. This CDR3 has 14 residues. Germline V gene data show CDR1 as SQVTM and CDR2 as ANQGSEA.

This clonotype was recorded a few times. The V gene is TRBV6-5, the J gene TRBJ2-3, with D hard to call. CDR1 is MNHEY, CDR2 SVGAGI, per germline. V gave up 4 bases and J gave up 3 bases, with 14 bases separating them. The CDR3 has 15 amino acids. This CDR3 reads CASSSMKDNTDTQYF. In DNA form, the CDR3 reads TGTGCCAGCAGTTCGATGAAAGATAATACAGATACGCAGTATTTT.

The chain has TRBV7-2 and TRBJ2-1; D could derive from TRBD1 or TRBD2 (5 bases each). Trimming removed 4 bases at V and 9 bases at J, with 19 bases between. CDR1 is SGHTA, CDR2 FQGNSA, per germline. This CDR3 region has 15 residues. CDR3 DNA sequence: TGTGCCAGCAGCTCGACCGGGACGGGCTTAGCTGAGCAGTTCTTC. This sequence encodes CASSSTGTGLAEQFF.

The chain carries TRBV20-1 and TRBJ1-2; the match to TRBD1 covers 8 bases. Germline trimming cut 4 bases from V and 4 bases from J; bases unmatched to any gene: 8. This CDR3 is 14 amino acids long. Germline CDR1 and CDR2: DFQATT and SNEGSKA (reference sequence). The CDR3 protein is CSATPGQASYGYTF. CDR3 nucleotide sequence: TGCAGTGCTACACCGGGACAGGCATCCTATGGCTACACCTTC.

The CDR3 bases are TGCGCCAGCAGCCAACCCGGGACAGGGGAGACCCAGTACTTC. This translates into CASSQPGTGETQYF. This chain joins TRBV4-1 and TRBJ2-5; TRBD1 aligns across 9 bases. Trimming cost V 2 bases and J 5 bases; bases outside gene matches: 3. Per the germline V gene, CDR1 is MGHRA and CDR2 is YSYEKL. This CDR3 comprises 14 residues.

This clonotype turned up a few times. V gene TRBV4-2 combines with J gene TRBJ2-1, with a weak D call TRBD2 (5 bases). V lost 0 bases and J lost 0, with 12 bases in between. Germline V CDR1 and CDR2: LGHNA, YNFKEQ. The CDR3 has 17 amino acids. The CDR3: CASSQDFAGVSYNEQFF. CDR3 DNA: TGTGCCAGCAGCCAAGATTTTGCGGGCGTCTCCTACAATGAGCAGTTCTTC.

The chain joins TRBV4-1 to TRBJ2-1; 10 positions match TRBD2. V was clipped by 4 bases and J by 12 bases; unmatched bases: 15. The germline CDR1 and CDR2 sequences are MGHRA and YSYEKL. This CDR3 spans 16 amino acids. The CDR3 nucleotides are TGCGCCAGCAGCCCCCAATGGACTAGCGGTCCCGGGAGGCAGTTCTTC. Its protein product is CASSPQWTSGPGRQFF.

The rearrangement joins TRBV20-1 to TRBJ2-5; no clear D. Per germline, CDR1 DFQATT and CDR2 SNEGSKA (reference sequence). The CDR3 runs 14 residues. V shed 7 bases and J shed 4 bases, with 19 bases lying between them. CDR3 bases: TGCAGTGTCTTAAGACGCAGTGGTGGAGAGACCCAGTACTTC. It encodes CSVLRRSGGETQYF.

This clonotype was counted a single time. The V call is TRBV2, the J call TRBJ2-1, with 7 bases lining up with TRBD1. Germline V gene sequence: CDR1 SNHLY, CDR2 FYNNEI. This CDR3 has 16 residues. J was trimmed by 4 bases and V by 8 bases; bases with no gene match: 14. CDR3 loop: CASLAQGILPYNEQFF. The CDR3 DNA follows: TGTGCCAGCTTGGCACAGGGGATACTCCCATACAATGAGCAGTTCTTC. Variable domain in full (rest from reference TRBV2 and TRBJ2-1): EPEVTQTPSHQVTQMGQEVILRCVPISNHLYFYWYRQILGQKVEFLVSFYNNEISEKSEIFDDQFSVERPDGSNFTLKIRSTKLEDSAMYFCASLAQGILPYNEQFFGPGTRLTVL.

The J gene is TRBJ1-6, the V gene TRBV20-1; D is unclear. V shed 3 bases and J shed 2 bases, with 14 bases lying between them. CDR1 and CDR2 (germline): DFQATT, SNEGSKA (reference sequence). The CDR3 has 16 amino acids. DNA of the CDR3: TGCAGTGCTAGTAAGGATGGTGGGCCCTATAATTCACCCCTCCACTTT. This translates into CSASKDGGPYNSPLHF.

The chain combines TRBV3-1 with TRBJ2-1, with 13 bases that match TRBD2. Germline CDR1 LGHDT, CDR2 YNNKEL (reference sequence). V gave up 5 bases and J gave up 3 bases; unmatched junction bases: 7. The CDR3 is 17 amino acids. This chain's CDR3 is CASSWRGLAGIYNEQFF. CDR3 nucleotides: TGTGCCAGCAGCTGGAGGGGACTAGCGGGGATCTACAATGAGCAGTTCTTC.

This clonotype was recorded a few times. V gene TRBV12-3 or TRBV12-4 combines with J gene TRBJ2-4, with D possibly being TRBD1 or TRBD2 (5 bases each). Trimming pared 1 base from V and 7 bases from J, leaving 8 bases between. This CDR3 spans 13 amino acids. In nucleotides, the CDR3 is TGTGCCAGCAGTTTAGGGGGACGGAACATTCAGTACTTC. This translates into CASSLGGRNIQYF.

The chain uses TRBV6-2 or TRBV6-3 and TRBJ1-1; D is ambiguous. The germline V and J ends were trimmed by 8 bases and 4 bases, with 11 bases remaining between them. Germline values: CDR1 MNHEY, CDR2 SVGEGT. The CDR3 is 12 amino acids. CDR3 region: CASRGVVTEAFF. CDR3 in DNA: TGTGCCAGCCGGGGTGTGGTCACTGAAGCTTTCTTT.

This clonotype has a handful of counts. The chain couples TRBV18 to TRBJ2-1, with TRBD2 identical over 12 bases. Germline CDR1 KGHSH, CDR2 LQKENI. The CDR3 is 14 amino acids. J gave up 6 bases and V 9 bases, and 6 bases lay outside the gene matches. The CDR3 DNA reads as TGTGCCAGTTCGACTAGCGGGGGACTCAATGAGCAGTTCTTC. Its translation: CASSTSGGLNEQFF.

This clonotype was seen at least ten times. The V and J genes are TRBV20-1 and TRBJ2-7; 7 bases fit TRBD2. V lost 0 bases to trimming and J lost 2 bases; unmatched junction nucleotides: 4. Germline lookup yields CDR1 DFQATT and CDR2 SNEGSKA (reference sequence). The CDR3 totals 14 residues. CDR3 sequence reads: CSARDRRGAYEQYF. Here the CDR3 DNA reads TGCAGTGCTAGAGATCGTCGGGGGGCCTACGAGCAGTACTTC.

A few counts support this clonotype. This chain joins TRBV7-9 and TRBJ1-2, with D maybe TRBD1 (5 bases). CDR3 length equals 15 residues. Germline V CDR1 and CDR2: SEHNR, FQNEAQ (reference sequence). Trimming cost V 5 bases and J 8 bases, with 21 bases left between them. The CDR3 loop reads CASSPLDFRDGGYTF. The CDR3, as DNA: TGTGCCAGCAGCCCCCTTGATTTCAGGGACGGCGGCTACACCTTC.

There are a few counts of this clonotype. This chain joins TRBV25-1 and TRBJ2-7; tentative D call: TRBD1 (5 bases). The V end lost 6 bases, the J end lost 1 base, and 13 bases lay between the germline ends. This CDR3 is built from 14 residues. Germline V gene data show CDR1 as MGHDK and CDR2 as SYGVNS. Written as DNA, the CDR3 is TGTGCCAGCAGCCCCGTGCCAGGGTCCTACGAGCAGTACTTC. Its translation is CASSPVPGSYEQYF.

The genes are TRBV29-1 and TRBJ1-1; the D is unclear. V was trimmed by 8 bases and J by 8 bases, leaving 6 bases between them. Germline lookup yields CDR1 SQVTM and CDR2 ANQGSEA. CDR3 length equals 8 residues. The CDR3 sequence is CSTTEAFF. CDR3 DNA sequence: TGCAGCACGACCGAAGCTTTCTTT.

This chain links TRBV7-8 with TRBJ1-5; D might be TRBD1 (5 bases). V shed 5 bases and J shed 5 bases, with 16 bases lying between them. The length of the CDR3 is 15 residues. Germline CDR1 is SGHVS and CDR2 is FQNEAQ. In DNA form, the CDR3 reads TGTGCCAGCAGCCCCAACCGAGGGGTGGATCAGCCCCAGCATTTT. Translation gives CASSPNRGVDQPQHF.